This T cell receptor (beta chain) came from a study of T cells in localized non-small cell lung cancer. A remark on this clone: Its matching antigen is unknown.

Findings and caveats of the study: The study sequenced only one region of the tumor. As a result, intratumor heterogeneity could not be excluded and remains possible. A median of around 60 clones ranked among the top 100 in tumor appeared in adjacent lung. Compared with tumor, uninvolved adjacent lung displayed greater T cell clonality, ranking highest overall. Greater blood T cell density accompanied longer overall survival.

CDR1 is SGHVS, CDR2 FNYEAQ, per germline. The CDR3 is 19 amino acids. The V segment lost 2 bases and the J segment 4 bases; nucleotides outside the gene matches: 17. The method was immunoSEQ multiplex PCR; TCRdb's version includes in-frame clones alone and lacks a portion of them. The table lists tens of thousands of clones, 87% of them singletons. The genes are TRBV7-6 and TRBJ2-1, with 7 bases lining up with TRBD1. This clonotype was obtained from a man aged 35 to 69 with stage I squamous cell lung carcinoma. The source material was peripheral blood, sampled before any cancer treatment. The CDR3 is CASSLRFIRYRGDYNEQFF. CDR3 nucleotide sequence: TGTGCCAGCAGCTTACGATTTATTAGGTACAGGGGAGATTACAATGAGCAGTTCTTC.